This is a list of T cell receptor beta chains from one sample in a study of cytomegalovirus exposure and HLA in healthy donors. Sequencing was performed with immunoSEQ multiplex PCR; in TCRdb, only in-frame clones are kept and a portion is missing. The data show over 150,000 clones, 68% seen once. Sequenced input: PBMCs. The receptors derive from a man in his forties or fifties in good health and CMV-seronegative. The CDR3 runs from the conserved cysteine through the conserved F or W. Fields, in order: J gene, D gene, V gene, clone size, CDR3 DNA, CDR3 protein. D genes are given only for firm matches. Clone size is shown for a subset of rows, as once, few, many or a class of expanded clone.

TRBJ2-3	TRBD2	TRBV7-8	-	TGTGCCAGCAGCAAAGGGGGACTAGCGGGGGGTCGGTCTAGCACAGATACGCAGTATTTT	CASSKGGLAGGRSSTDTQYF
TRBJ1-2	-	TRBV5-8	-	TGTGCCAGCAGCCTCCAGGGTACCCCTAACTATGGCTACACCTTC	CASSLQGTPNYGYTF
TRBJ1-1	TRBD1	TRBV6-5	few	TGTGCCAGCAGTCCAACAGGGGGCATAACTGAAGCTTTCTTT	CASSPTGGITEAFF
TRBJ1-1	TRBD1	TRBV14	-	TGTGCCAGCAGCCAAGATCTGGGGACAGGGGTCGTGAACACTGAAGCTTTCTTT	CASSQDLGTGVVNTEAFF
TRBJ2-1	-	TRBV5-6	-	TGTGCCAGCACCTCCGGGAGCATTCCTAACAATGAGCAGTTCTTC	CASTSGSIPNNEQFF
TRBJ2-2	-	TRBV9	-	TGTGCCAGCAGCCCCCGCGGCAACACCGGGGAGCTGTTTTTT	CASSPRGNTGELFF
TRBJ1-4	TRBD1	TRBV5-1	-	TGCGCCAGCTCCCTACCACAGGGGACTAATGAAAAACTGTTTTTT	CASSLPQGTNEKLFF
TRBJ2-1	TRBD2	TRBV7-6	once	TGTGCCAGCAGCTTAGCAGTCCCATGGCGGGGGGGTGTTAATGAGCAGTTCTTC	CASSLAVPWRGGVNEQFF
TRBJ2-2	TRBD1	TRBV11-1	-	TGTGCCAGCAGTTACCGGACAGGGTGGGGGGAGCTGTTTTTT	CASSYRTGWGELFF
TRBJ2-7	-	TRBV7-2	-	TGTGCCAGCAGCTTAGTGGCAGTGAACTACGAGCAGTACTTC	CASSLVAVNYEQYF
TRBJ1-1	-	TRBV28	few	TGTGCCAGCATCTCCTGGGGGGGAATAACTGAAGCTTTCTTT	CASISWGGITEAFF
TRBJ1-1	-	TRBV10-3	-	TGTGCCATCAGTGAGTTTACCAGCAGGGCGAACACTGAAGCTTTCTTT	CAISEFTSRANTEAFF
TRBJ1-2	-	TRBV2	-	TGTGCCAGCAGTGAAGGGCGGACACCAGGTACCGGCTACACCTTC	CASSEGRTPGTGYTF
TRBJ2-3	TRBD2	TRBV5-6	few	TGTGCCAGCAGCTTAGATACGGGACTAGCGGGGGGGCCTCTGTATTTT	CASSLDTGLAGGPLYF
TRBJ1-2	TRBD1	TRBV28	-	TGTGCCAGCAGTTTATTGACAGGGGTAGGGGGCTACACCTTC	CASSLLTGVGGYTF
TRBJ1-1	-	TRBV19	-	TGTGCCAGTAGTATAAGGTCGGGGGCTGAAGCTTTCTTT	CASSIRSGAEAFF
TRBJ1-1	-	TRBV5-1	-	TGCGCCAGCAGCTTTCAAGGGGCCCCAGGTGCTGAAGCTTTCTTT	CASSFQGAPGAEAFF
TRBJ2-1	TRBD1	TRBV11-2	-	TGTGCCAGCAGCCTCGGGACAGGGAGGAAAAATGAGCAGTTCTTC	CASSLGTGRKNEQFF
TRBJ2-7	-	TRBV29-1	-	TGCAGCTCCGAAGTAGGGGCCGAGCAGTACTTC	CSSEVGAEQYF
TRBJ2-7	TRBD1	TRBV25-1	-	TGTGCCAGCTCGGGACAGGGCCTTTACGAGCAGTACTTC	CASSGQGLYEQYF
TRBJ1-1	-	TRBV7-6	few	TGTGCCAGCAGCGTAACAGGGCTGAACACTGAAGCTTTCTTT	CASSVTGLNTEAFF
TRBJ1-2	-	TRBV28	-	TGTGCCAGCAGACTACAGGTCTCGGGCTACACCTTC	CASRLQVSGYTF
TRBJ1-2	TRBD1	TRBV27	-	TGTGCCAGCAGTAAGACAGGGGGCTATGGCTACACCTTC	CASSKTGGYGYTF
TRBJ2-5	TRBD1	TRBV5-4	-	TGTGCCAGCAGCCCAGGACAGGGATGGGAGACCCAGTACTTC	CASSPGQGWETQYF
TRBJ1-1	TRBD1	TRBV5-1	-	TGCGCCAGCAAACCTGACAGGGCGAACACTGAAGCTTTCTTT	CASKPDRANTEAFF
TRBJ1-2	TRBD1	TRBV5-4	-	TGTGCCAGCAGCTTAACGGGACAGGTCTATGGCTACACCTTC	CASSLTGQVYGYTF
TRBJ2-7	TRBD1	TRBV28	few	TGTGCCAGCAGTTCCCCCGGGACAGAGGCTTCCTACGAGCAGTACTTC	CASSSPGTEASYEQYF
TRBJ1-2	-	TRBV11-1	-	TGTGCCAGCAGCTTCAACTTTCCCGACAATGGCTACACCTTC	CASSFNFPDNGYTF
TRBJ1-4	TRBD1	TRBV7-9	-	TGTGCCAGCAGTCCGACAGGGGGCCTAGAAAAACTGTTTTTT	CASSPTGGLEKLFF
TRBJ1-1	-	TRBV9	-	TGTGCCAGCAGCCCAGGGATGGTCTCGGGGGGCGATGAAGCTTTCTTT	CASSPGMVSGGDEAFF
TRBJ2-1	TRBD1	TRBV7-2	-	TGTGCCAGCAGCGACAGGGCCTTAGGCAATGAGCAGTTCTTC	CASSDRALGNEQFF
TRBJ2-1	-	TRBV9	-	TGTGCCAGCAGCGTAGCTCCCGGGACTCACAATGAGCAGTTCTTC	CASSVAPGTHNEQFF
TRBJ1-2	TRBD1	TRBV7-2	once	TGTGCCAGCAGCGACAGGGGACCCAACTATGGCTACACCTTC	CASSDRGPNYGYTF
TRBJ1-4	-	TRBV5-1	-	TGCGCCAGCAGCCCAGGGCCGTCAACTAATGAAAAACTGTTTTTT	CASSPGPSTNEKLFF
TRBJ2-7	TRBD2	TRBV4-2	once	TGTGCCAGCAGCCAAGATTGGTCGGCTAGCGGGGGCCATTACGAGCAGTACTTC	CASSQDWSASGGHYEQYF
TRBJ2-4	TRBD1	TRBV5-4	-	TGTGCCAGCAGCTCGGGACAGGGTAGCATTCAGTACTTC	CASSSGQGSIQYF